The rows below give T cell receptor beta chains drawn from one sample of a study of cytomegalovirus exposure and HLA in healthy donors. The protocol was immunoSEQ multiplex PCR, while the TCRdb copy is restricted to in-frame clones and leaves out a portion. The table has over 150,000 clones, around 80% seen once. Sequencing was carried out using PBMCs. The receptors here all came from a woman aged 55-69 years in good health and CMV-seropositive. Both conserved end residues are part of each CDR3. D genes are given only for firm matches. The size field is filled for only some rows; it gives once, few, many or a size class.

NA,TRBV6-5,NA,TRBJ1-3,CASSYSQGSSGNTIYF,TGTGCCAGCAGTTACTCACAGGGATCCTCTGGAAACACCATATATTTT
NA,TRBV5-6,NA,TRBJ2-1,CASSLAGISYNEQFF,TGTGCCAGCAGCTTGGCCGGGATCTCCTACAATGAGCAGTTCTTC
NA,TRBV7-2,NA,TRBJ2-7,CASSLASGAKTYEQYF,TGTGCCAGCAGCTTAGCTTCAGGGGCAAAGACCTACGAGCAGTACTTC
NA,TRBV28,NA,TRBJ2-4,CASSLRTPTLAKNIQYF,TGTGCCAGCAGTTTGCGGACACCTACTTTGGCGAAAAACATTCAGTACTTC
NA,TRBV10-2,TRBD1,TRBJ2-7,CASSDDRAFYEQYF,TGCGCCAGCAGTGACGACAGGGCCTTCTACGAGCAGTACTTC
NA,TRBV29-1,NA,TRBJ2-3,CSVPGHLITDTQYF,TGCAGCGTTCCAGGACACCTCATCACAGATACGCAGTATTTT
NA,TRBV27,TRBD1,TRBJ1-5,CASSKGADNQPQHF,TGTGCCAGCAGTAAGGGGGCGGACAATCAGCCCCAGCATTTT
few,TRBV2,TRBD1,TRBJ1-1,CASSPHRGRKAFF,TGTGCCAGCAGTCCCCACAGGGGGCGGAAAGCTTTCTTT
NA,TRBV9,NA,TRBJ1-4,CASSPGGITNEKLFF,TGTGCCAGCAGCCCTGGGGGCATAACTAATGAAAAACTGTTTTTT
once,TRBV5-5,TRBD1,TRBJ2-3,CASSLETGGSDTQYF,TGTGCCAGCAGCTTGGAGACAGGGGGCTCAGATACGCAGTATTTT
NA,TRBV27,TRBD1,TRBJ2-7,CASSLWGTESYEQYF,TGTGCCAGCAGTCTATGGGGGACAGAGAGTTACGAGCAGTACTTC
few,TRBV28,TRBD1,TRBJ1-1,CASRFVGQAENTEAFF,TGTGCCAGCAGGTTTGTGGGACAGGCCGAGAACACTGAAGCTTTCTTT
few,TRBV28,NA,TRBJ1-2,CASIPRQPNYGYTF,TGTGCCAGCATCCCCAGACAGCCGAACTATGGCTACACCTTC
NA,TRBV28,TRBD2,TRBJ2-7,CASTLSTSGGSYEQYF,TGTGCCAGCACCCTCAGTACTAGCGGGGGGTCCTACGAGCAGTACTTC
NA,TRBV30,TRBD2,TRBJ2-5,CAAAPAGGETQYF,TGTGCCGCCGCCCCAGCGGGGGGGGAGACCCAGTACTTC
NA,TRBV18,NA,TRBJ2-2,CASSPPWGVTGELFF,TGTGCCAGCTCACCCCCCTGGGGGGTCACCGGGGAGCTGTTTTTT
NA,TRBV30,NA,TRBJ2-7,CAWSRDGGPHEQYF,TGTGCCTGGAGTAGGGACGGGGGGCCCCACGAGCAGTACTTC
NA,TRBV30,NA,TRBJ2-4,CAWSPRDLAKNIQYF,TGTGCCTGGAGTCCGCGGGACCTAGCCAAAAACATTCAGTACTTC
few,TRBV19,NA,TRBJ1-5,CASTATVYSNQPQHF,TGTGCCAGTACCGCGACAGTTTATAGCAATCAGCCCCAGCATTTT
once,TRBV2,NA,TRBJ1-5,CASLRGGSSNQPQHF,TGTGCCAGCTTGCGGGGGGGGTCGAGCAATCAGCCCCAGCATTTT
NA,TRBV27,NA,TRBJ2-1,CASSSGQWEQFF,TGTGCCAGCAGCTCGGGTCAGTGGGAGCAGTTCTTC
NA,TRBV5-5,NA,TRBJ1-4,CASLLGPSNEKLFF,TGTGCCAGCTTATTGGGCCCTTCTAATGAAAAACTGTTTTTT
NA,TRBV20-1,NA,TRBJ2-1,CSARPGHGQFF,TGCAGTGCTAGACCGGGTCATGGGCAGTTCTTC
NA,TRBV30,NA,TRBJ2-3,CAWKEFTTTDTQYF,TGTGCCTGGAAGGAGTTTACCACCACAGATACGCAGTATTTT
NA,TRBV7-2,NA,TRBJ2-7,CASSRQEGYYEQYF,TGTGCCAGCAGCCGACAGGAAGGATACTACGAGCAGTACTTC